The following is a T cell receptor (beta chain) sequence with its context. The antigen is not known. The CDR3 contains 16 residues. Trimming at V came to 0 bases and at J to 5 bases, leaving 8 bases not matched to a gene. The germline V gene encodes CDR1 LGHDT and CDR2 YNNKEL (reference sequence). The second PCR ran about 6 to 12 cycles with a sample-barcoded 5' primer and J-beta primers. TCRdb redid the calling of the 5' RACE reads with MiXCR, one entry per CDR3 protein. The repertoire holds roughly 1.5 million distinct CDR3 sequences, with under 55% as singletons. The data were obtained in a study of blood T cells in healthy people across ages. Study-level points and caveats: Greater diversity and more naive CD4+ cells were seen in long-lived donors than in aged donors. Diversity estimates from one million T cells were considered underestimates. Possibly, changes in expanded clonotypes were confounded because donor CMV status was unknown.

Staff drew approximately 9.7 milliliters of peripheral blood from each donor. The chain recombines TRBV3-1 with TRBJ2-5, with TRBD2 matching 8 bases. The sequencing input was blood. This TCR was sampled from a woman in her late teens or twenties in good health. The chain's CDR3 is CASSQDRIGGAETQYF. Here the CDR3 DNA reads TGTGCCAGCAGCCAAGATCGGATCGGGGGGGCGGAGACCCAGTACTTC.